The text below deals with one TCR beta chain. The antigen it recognizes is unknown. The germline V gene specifies MGHDK as CDR1 and SYGVNS as CDR2. Measured from the cysteine to the phenylalanine, the CDR3 is 15 residues long. Only the CDR3 DNA stays, 45 bases, in frame from base 1. A distance of 15 bases separates the germline ends of V and J, which lose 2 bases and 6 bases respectively. Library preparation was by the immunoSEQ multiplex PCR assay. For the multiplex PCR, a mixture combining 60 forward primers for TCR Vbeta segments and 13 reverse primers for TCR Jbeta segments was used. A multiplex PCR assay on genomic DNA amplified the CDR3 region of rearranged TCR beta genes. On the Illumina HiSeq System, the amplified TCR beta libraries were sequenced as 87-base-pair reads. The authors' pipeline ran thus. In a later analysis, tens of millions of unique TCR beta chains were counted across the 500 to 850 repertoires, and roughly 10 million of these chains were shared by at least two donors. Raw reads were error-corrected and collapsed into unique sequences with a nearest-neighbor algorithm that merged closely related sequences to remove PCR and sequencing errors. To assign V, D and J gene segments, CDR3 sequences were aligned to IMGT reference sequences. Each retained sequence needed at least a six-nucleotide match to both a V gene segment and a J gene segment. A rearrangement counted as productive if the CDR3 had no stop codons and remained in frame with V and J, and every other rearrangement counted as non-productive. CDR3 was defined according to IMGT convention as the region running from the second conserved V-encoded cysteine to the conserved J-encoded phenylalanine. In an earlier analysis of around 540 of the donors, sequences lacking an unambiguous match to a single V gene segment were excluded. In an earlier analysis of approximately 590 of the donors, V segments were called functional above 56.7% productive rearrangements and were called segregating when the between-donor standard deviation exceeded 5%. A statistical classification framework was built for diagnosing cytomegalovirus status from the catalog of TCR beta chain sequences. V and J gene assignment, in a later analysis, came from comparing TCR nucleotide sequences with IMGT/GENE-DB human TR gene sequences. The TCRdist pipeline was used in a later analysis to assign CDR3 sequences and most-parsimonious VDJ recombination scenarios. In a later analysis, each TCR beta chain was defined by its CDR3 amino acid sequence together with its V-gene family, and reads lacking a unique V-gene family were excluded. A later analysis removed 592 highly shared, low-generation-probability nucleotide sequences to deal with suspected cross-contamination and a sequencing artifact. In a later analysis, a clonal expansion index for each public chain was calculated from normalized within-repertoire ranks of inferred template counts. In a later analysis, generation probabilities were computed using a VDJ recombination model fitted to out-of-frame rearrangements, and the results were checked against IGoR. In a later analysis, TCR-TCR, TCR-HLA and TCR-CMV co-occurrence was scored with hypergeometric tests, and a repertoire-size bias correction was applied to TCR pairs. A later analysis estimated false discovery rates by permuting HLA or CMV assignments 20 times. In a later analysis, co-occurring TCRs were grouped with DBSCAN, and TCRdist sequence similarity was added when clustering was performed within HLA-allele-positive subsets. For co-occurrence clustering, repertoires with fewer than 30,000 or more than 120,000 public chains were excluded, along with four to six repertoires with anomalous nucleotide sharing. Sourced from immuneACCESS, this table was stored by TCRdb with only in-frame sequences that have V and J called. A share of the clones is absent; for the studies checked, an unresolved V gene accounts for under half, and the remainder has no known explanation. V, J and clone size reflect that table, while D and trimming were determined from the DNA. This sample's table carries around 70,000 clones. Over 1.5% of the sample is in the top ten clones.

This entry is derived from a study of cytomegalovirus exposure and HLA in healthy donors (dated by TCRdb to the late 2010s). For the wider study: An earlier analysis of several hundred of the donors reported 250 to 300 Gb of sequence data and more than 90 million unique TCR beta sequences from about 179 million T cells. The number of donors typed differed by locus, with about 629-630 for A, B, C, DRB1 and DQB1, around 560 for DQA1, 600 to 610 for DPA1, and around 450 for DPB1. The study aimed to test whether signatures of past pathogen exposure could be identified by cataloging public T cell receptors. Because of strong linkage in the cohort, roughly five DR-DQ haplotypes were treated as single units for association and clustering. About 280 gigabases of sequencing data and tens of millions of unique TCR sequences were included in an early release covering 550 to 650 HLA-typed donors. Among about 400 genotyped donors of the cohort, an average of around 250,000 unique TCR beta nucleotide sequences was sequenced per donor, of which about 19% were non-productive. Donor age, sex, ethnicity and CMV serostatus were compiled alongside the repertoire data. Every repertoire in the discovery cohort had been generated on one and the same sequencing platform. A later analysis re-examined previously published TCR beta repertoires from over 500 donors and added high-resolution HLA genotyping to investigate patterns of TCR occurrence. To predict cytomegalovirus infection status, the study brought together high-throughput TCR immunosequencing, statistical association of individual TCRs with disease status, and machine learning. In a later genetic analysis, genome-wide SNP genotypes for about three fifths of the roughly 670 donors were used, and that subset was treated as a discovery cohort. To decide whether each TCR beta V gene segment behaved as functional or pseudogenic, an earlier analysis of some 540 of the donors relied on high-throughput TCR beta sequencing. A separate validation cohort of over 95 different subjects was used in addition to the 666-subject first cohort. The study profiled the T cell repertoires of some 610 subjects by immunosequencing and related them to cytomegalovirus serostatus. Class I and class II HLA loci were covered by the typing at four-digit resolution. Among the roughly 390 genotyped donors, approximately 81% belonged to the genetic ancestry cluster associated with self-reported Caucasian donors. Rather than using new phenotypic data, the later analysis identified candidate immune exposures from TCR beta sequences and from how often those sequences occurred across donors.

General conclusions and limits of the study: An association between a missense DCLRE1C variant and V-gene and J-gene trimming of TCR beta chains was found in a later genetic analysis and replicated in an independent cohort. Roughly uniform sequencing depth across donors was assumed in presence/absence analyses, although this assumption may not hold. Correlated functional status among segregating V segments might reflect linkage disequilibrium, but an unknown experimental factor could not be ruled out. While some public TCRs were present in many individuals, most TCR sequences turned up only very rarely across donors. The study gave a list of some 150 TCR beta chains associated with cytomegalovirus. A cluster of highly shared sequence variants was judged likely to be a technical artifact of the sequencing pipeline. Assigning TCR associations to individual alleles was difficult when HLA alleles, especially DR and DQ, strongly co-occurred. Three of the identified cytomegalovirus-associated TCR beta chains were confirmed in vitro to be specific for cytomegalovirus antigens. This cohort had only TCR beta chains sequenced, and the lack of alpha or paired-chain data limited which features could be detected. Compared with the approximately 710-donor mean, donors in an Asian-associated ancestry cluster had fewer N-insertions in productive TCRs, according to a later genetic analysis. The only immune exposure information available for the cohort was CMV serostatus. According to the authors, the approach could potentially be generalized to other disease states and immunological phenotypes. In a later analysis, HLA-associated TCR beta chains showed more clonal expansion and lower generation probabilities than non-associated chains that were equally common. According to a later analysis, parvovirus B19, influenza, CMV and Epstein-Barr virus appeared linked to several top co-occurrence clusters. Specific HLA alleles were associated with roughly 17,000 TCR beta sequences at a false discovery rate of 0.05 in a later analysis. A further reported finding was that TCR beta sequences accurately predicted the HLA-A and HLA-B alleles for most subjects in the first cohort. The classifier was reported to diagnose cytomegalovirus status with high specificity and sensitivity in both the original cohort and the validation cohort. Because HLA typing was missing for some donors at each locus, association tests included only the typed subset. According to a later analysis, most CMV-associated TCR beta chains appeared to be HLA-restricted, and the HLA associations seemed to be driven largely by CMV exposure. Because counts were too low, about 18 rarely observed V segments, including chromosome 9 orphons, were excluded from the earlier analysis of some 590 of the donors. Broadly in line with IMGT annotations, most TCR beta V segments showed up in productive rearrangements about 87% or about 30% of the time in an earlier analysis of several hundred of the donors. Because the 87-base-pair reads could not distinguish some IMGT-functional V segments, including TRBV6-2 and TRBV6-3, those segments were excluded. In a later analysis, the rate of TCR association differed among HLA loci, with DRB1 alleles having the most associated TCRs and HLA-C alleles having the fewest.

In total, around 600 healthy bone marrow donors made up the cohort. At the time of sampling, all cohort members were nominally healthy, though unrecorded immune exposures were likely present. The donor tested CMV seronegative, placing the donor among the 350 or so seronegative members of the cohort. A peripheral blood sample was provided by each donor, and peripheral blood mononuclear cells were used for TCR beta sequencing. Genomic DNA extraction from the blood cell samples was performed with the Qiagen DNeasy Blood Extraction Kit. The sample consisted of PBMCs. Recombination joined TRBV25-1 with TRBJ2-3, with an unclear D gene assignment. This sequence originates from a young woman in good health and CMV-seronegative. The DNA sequence is TGTGCCAGCAGTGAAAGCCCCTACGAGGTGGATACGCAGTATTTT. Translated, this is CASSESPYEVDTQYF.